This TCR beta chain is from a study of metastatic and nonmetastatic thyroid tumors. For the study at large: The comparison covered peripheral blood and tumor or nodule tissue in malignant and benign thyroid patients.

Thyroid surgery had not been preceded by any treatment in any patient. There are many counts of this clone. Original handling: Between-group CDR3 differences, defined by clinicopathological status, yielded a distant-metastasis classifier for papillary thyroid cancer. With MiXCR, TCRdb called clones anew from the PCR reads. The V and J calls come from TCRdb's annotation, not from the publication. The table includes 20,000 to 25,000 clones, about a quarter detected once. Germline V lookup: CDR1 MDHEN, CDR2 SYDVKM. Trimming took off 4 bases at V and 0 bases at J, with 12 bases between the two ends. The length of the CDR3 is 15 residues.

The gene calls are TRBV28 and TRBJ1-2, with D possibly being TRBD1 (6 bases). Material for sequencing was tumor tissue. The source is a female donor with papillary thyroid cancer or a benign thyroid nodule (not recorded which). Some clones in this sample may be carry-over from other donors' samples. The CDR3: CASSSEGGSNYGYTF. The DNA for the CDR3 is TGTGCCAGCAGTTCCGAGGGGGGATCTAACTATGGCTACACCTTC.